This T cell receptor beta chain was obtained from a study of cytomegalovirus exposure and HLA in healthy donors. The CDR3 covers 13 residues. Trimming took off 0 bases at V and 0 bases at J, with 3 bases between the two ends. Per germline, CDR1 MNHEY and CDR2 SMNVEV (reference sequence). It was with 60 Vbeta and 13 Jbeta primers that the PCR ran. The table came from immunoSEQ multiplex PCR; TCRdb's copy has only in-frame clones and leaves some out. The sample yields tens of thousands of clones, approximately 76% seen once. The count of this clone is one. Sequencing input: PBMCs. This TCR was sampled from a male donor in good health and CMV-seronegative. The chain combines TRBV27 with TRBJ2-7; D unclear. The CDR3 loop is CASSLSLSYEQYF. As DNA, the CDR3 is TGTGCCAGCAGTTTATCCCTCTCCTACGAGCAGTACTTC.